Below, 19 T cell receptor beta chains from the same sample are listed, as sequenced in a study of vaccination and CD4 T cells after COVID-19. The treatment denotes: roughly 10-day PBMC culture with coronavirus spike peptide pools or control peptides (ViraFEST assay). Scientists ran DNA taken from cultured CD4+ T cells through the Oncomine TCR Beta short-read assay for sequencing. TCRdb itself ran the PCR reads through MiXCR, one entry per CDR3 protein. Of around 15,000 distinct CDR3 sequences listed, 50% to 55% were seen once; the top ten hold roughly an eighth. Antigens for these TCRs are unknown. Source material: CD4+ T cells from blood, cultured in vitro. The source is a human donor who had recovered from COVID-19.

A few counts support this clonotype. The chain links TRBV27 to TRBJ2-3; D is undetermined. The ends were cut back, 4 bases at V and 8 bases at J, with 13 bases in the middle. The CDR3 sequence is 13 residues long. The germline V gene has CDR1 MNHEY and CDR2 SMNVEV (reference sequence). CDR3 protein: CASSSQSPGTQYF. CDR3 nucleotide sequence: TGTGCCAGCAGTTCCCAAAGTCCAGGTACGCAGTATTTT.

V is TRBV2 and J is TRBJ1-1; D ambiguous. The germline CDR1 and CDR2 sequences are SNHLY and FYNNEI. The CDR3 runs to 15 residues. V lost 2 bases, J lost 1 base, and 11 bases lay in between. The CDR3 loop reads CASSEWRQANTEAFF. DNA for the CDR3: TGTGCCAGCAGTGAATGGCGCCAGGCGAACACTGAAGCTTTCTTT.

The chain uses TRBV7-8 and TRBJ2-7; a weak D match, TRBD2 (5 bases). The CDR3 runs 15 residues. V was trimmed by 5 bases and J by 0 bases, leaving 14 bases between them. Germline V CDR1 and CDR2: SGHVS, FQNEAQ. CDR3 region: CASSRVRDVSYEQYF. Here the CDR3 DNA reads TGTGCCAGCAGCCGTGTCCGGGATGTCTCCTACGAGCAGTACTTC.

The chain employs TRBV20-1 and TRBJ2-2, with 8 bases aligning to TRBD1. Germline V lookup: CDR1 DFQATT, CDR2 SNEGSKA (reference sequence). V was pared by 2 bases and J by 1 base, with 3 bases of the junction left unmatched. The CDR3 is 15 amino acids. CDR3 bases: TGCAGTGCTAGACCCGGGACAGGGAACACCGGGGAGCTGTTTTTT. Its protein product is CSARPGTGNTGELFF.

In its sample, this clonotype was seen a few times. V gene TRBV12-3 or TRBV12-4 combines with J gene TRBJ1-5; D call uncertain. The CDR3 length is 15 residues. Between the trimmed V and J ends, which lost 6 bases and 4 bases, there was a span of 16 bases. The CDR3, as DNA: TGTGCCAGCAGCCCGGGTCCGACCATGAATCAGCCCCAGCATTTT. Its protein is CASSPGPTMNQPQHF.

The rearrangement links TRBV6-2 or TRBV6-3 to TRBJ1-2, with a possible D match to TRBD1 (5 bases). From germline, CDR1 is MNHEY and CDR2 SVGEGT. The V end was cut by 2 bases, the J end by 6 bases, with 16 bases between. This CDR3 comprises 15 residues. The DNA for the CDR3 is TGTGCCAGCAGTTACCCCTCTCAGTGGGGCGATGGCTACACCTTC. Translating gives CASSYPSQWGDGYTF.

This clonotype occurred a few times. The chain employs TRBV7-8 and TRBJ2-7, with TRBD1 matching 8 bases. The CDR3 runs to 13 residues. The V segment lost 4 bases and the J segment 6 bases; nucleotides outside the gene matches: 5. Germline lookup yields CDR1 SGHVS and CDR2 FQNEAQ. The chain's CDR3 is CASSSGTGFEQYF. Written as DNA, the CDR3 is TGTGCCAGCAGCTCTGGGACAGGTTTCGAGCAGTACTTC.

This clonotype was found a few times. The V gene is TRBV11-2, the J gene TRBJ1-1, with a possible D match to TRBD1 (6 bases). The V and J ends lost 5 bases and 1 base respectively, with 14 bases between them. Germline V CDR1 and CDR2: SGHAT, FQNNGV. This CDR3 spans 15 amino acids. In DNA form, the CDR3 reads TGTGCCAGCAGCGCGACAGGTATACCGAACACTGAAGCTTTCTTT. Translation gives CASSATGIPNTEAFF.

The chain couples TRBV6-2 or TRBV6-3 to TRBJ2-6; D may be TRBD1 or TRBD2 (5 bases each). Trimming left V 11 bases short and J 0 bases short, with 14 bases between. Per the germline V gene, CDR1 is MNHEY and CDR2 is SVGEGT. The CDR3 spans 15 residues. The CDR3, as DNA: TGTGCCTCACTCGCCGGGACCTCTGGGGCCAACGTCCTGACTTTC. Protein sequence: CASLAGTSGANVLTF.

The chain combines TRBV6-5 with TRBJ2-1, with D unresolved. The germline V and J ends were trimmed by 0 bases and 5 bases, with 5 bases remaining between them. The V gene's germline CDR1 is MNHEY and CDR2 SVGAGI. The CDR3 length is 13 residues. The CDR3 loop reads CASSYSDNNEQFF. CDR3 sequence (DNA): TGTGCCAGCAGTTACTCGGATAACAATGAGCAGTTCTTC.

A single count supports this clonotype. V gene TRBV5-1 combines with J gene TRBJ2-3, with a possible D match to TRBD2 (6 bases). The germline V gene has CDR1 SGHRS and CDR2 YFSETQ. The CDR3 is made up of 15 amino acids. Trimming removed 0 bases at V and 1 base at J, with 9 bases between. The CDR3 spells CASSLVWGGTDTQYF. CDR3 coding DNA: TGCGCCAGCAGCTTGGTTTGGGGGGGCACAGATACGCAGTATTTT.

The V and J genes are TRBV15 and TRBJ1-2; TRBD1 agrees at 12 bases. With V trimmed by 5 bases and J by 1 base, 11 bases remained unmatched. This CDR3 spans 18 amino acids. Germline CDR1 LNHNV, CDR2 YYDKDF (reference sequence). The CDR3 loop reads CATSPEGGQGAINYGYTF. DNA of the CDR3: TGTGCCACCAGCCCAGAGGGGGGACAGGGGGCAATTAACTATGGCTACACCTTC.

The chain combines TRBV4-3 with TRBJ1-1; D is undetermined. CDR3 length equals 14 residues. V lost 4 bases to trimming and J lost 3 bases, with 12 bases between them. CDR1 is LGHNA and CDR2 is YSLEER in the germline V gene. The CDR3 loop is CASSPLSSDTEAFF. CDR3 coding DNA: TGCGCCAGCAGCCCCCTCAGTTCGGACACTGAAGCTTTCTTT.

V usage is TRBV11-3 and J usage is TRBJ2-7; either TRBD1 or TRBD2 may fit D (7 bases each). V dropped 3 bases and J dropped 4 bases, with 13 bases sitting between them. CDR3 length: 14 amino acids. Germline lookup yields CDR1 SGHNT and CDR2 YENEEA. The CDR3 nucleotides are TGTGCCAGCAGCTTGCGACAGGGAGGGTACGAGCAGTACTTC. Amino acids: CASSLRQGGYEQYF.

V gene TRBV25-1 combines with J gene TRBJ1-2; D uncertain. Trimming left V 7 bases short and J 4 bases short, with 13 bases between. CDR1 is MGHDK and CDR2 is SYGVNS in the germline V gene. The CDR3 runs to 13 residues. For the CDR3, the DNA is TGTGCCAGCACACGGTCGGGAATCTATGGCTACACCTTC. This translates into CASTRSGIYGYTF.

The J gene is TRBJ2-7, the V gene TRBV20-1, with 11 positions matching TRBD1. V was clipped by 5 bases and J by 4 bases; unmatched bases: 7. Germline CDR1 DFQATT, CDR2 SNEGSKA (reference sequence). This CDR3 comprises 14 residues. The CDR3 DNA reads TGCAGTGCTTCCGGACAGGGGGCGCTTTACGAGCAGTACTTC. It translates to CSASGQGALYEQYF.

This clonotype has only a few counts. The rearrangement links TRBV5-1 to TRBJ1-1, with no clear D. The V and J ends lost 5 bases and 4 bases respectively, with 9 bases between them. Germline values: CDR1 SGHRS, CDR2 YFSETQ. The CDR3 sequence is 12 residues long. The chain's CDR3 is CASSFKGTEAFF. The CDR3, as DNA: TGCGCCAGCAGTTTTAAGGGCACTGAAGCTTTCTTT.

The rearrangement joins TRBV6-2 or TRBV6-3 to TRBJ1-1; no clear D. The germline V gene encodes CDR1 MNHEY and CDR2 SVGEGT. The V end lost 8 bases, the J end lost 2 bases, and 18 bases lay between the germline ends. The CDR3 sequence is 15 residues long. The CDR3 DNA reads as TGTGCCAGCGGTGTTCGGTGGAGGGAAAACACTGAAGCTTTCTTT. Protein product: CASGVRWRENTEAFF.

This clonotype was seen a few times. The genes are TRBV12-3 or TRBV12-4 and TRBJ1-5, with 7 bases aligning to TRBD1. CDR3 length: 15 amino acids. Trimming at V came to 6 bases and at J to 6 bases, leaving 11 bases not matched to a gene. CDR3 nucleotide sequence: TGTGCCAGCAGGCCCGGGCAGGGGGGTACTCAGCCCCAGCATTTT. Translation gives CASRPGQGGTQPQHF.